This T cell receptor beta chain derives from a study of T-cell memory formation after mild COVID-19. Study background: For the most part, TCR clusters were specific to one donor.

This clonotype was found a few times. The antigen is undetermined. TCR alpha and TCR beta cDNA libraries with sample barcodes and UMIs came from 5'RACE using constant-segment primers. Each CDR3 protein gets one entry after TCRdb re-called the 5' RACE reads with MiXCR. The table records 250,000 to 350,000 distinct CDR3 sequences, roughly 21% of them present only once. The CDR3 spans 14 residues. V was clipped by 7 bases and J by 1 base, with 15 bases between them. Germline V gene data show CDR1 as DFQATT and CDR2 as SNEGSKA (reference sequence). Study conclusions and caveats: In pre-infection memory, a portion of responding clones appeared, which suggested that cross-reactive memory joined.

The V and J genes are TRBV20-1 and TRBJ2-3; no reliable D call. Sequenced input: PBMCs or a T cell subset sorted from them (not recorded which). This TCR derives from a man younger than 35 who had mild COVID-19 (a few samples of this study predate the infection). Cell type and time point are not known. This chain's CDR3 is CSVPLPVGTDTQYF. The CDR3 nucleotides read TGCAGTGTTCCGCTTCCCGTAGGCACAGATACGCAGTATTTT.